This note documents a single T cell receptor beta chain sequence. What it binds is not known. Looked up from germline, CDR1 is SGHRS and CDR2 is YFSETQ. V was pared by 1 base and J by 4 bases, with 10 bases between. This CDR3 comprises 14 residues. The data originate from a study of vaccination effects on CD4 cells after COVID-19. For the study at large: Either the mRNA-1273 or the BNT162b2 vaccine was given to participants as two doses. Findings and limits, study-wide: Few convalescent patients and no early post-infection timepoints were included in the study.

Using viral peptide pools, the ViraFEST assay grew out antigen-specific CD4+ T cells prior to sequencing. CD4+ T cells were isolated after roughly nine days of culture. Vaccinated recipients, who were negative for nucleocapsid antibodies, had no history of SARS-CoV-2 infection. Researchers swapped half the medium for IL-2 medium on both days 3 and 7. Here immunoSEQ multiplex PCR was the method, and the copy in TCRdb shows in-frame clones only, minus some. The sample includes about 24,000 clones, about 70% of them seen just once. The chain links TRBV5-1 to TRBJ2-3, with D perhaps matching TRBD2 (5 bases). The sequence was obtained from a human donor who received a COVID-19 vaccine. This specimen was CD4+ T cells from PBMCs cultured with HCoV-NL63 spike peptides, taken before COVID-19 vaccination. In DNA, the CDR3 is TGCGCCAGCAGCTTGAAAGCGGAGGCAGATACGCAGTATTTT. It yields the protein CASSLKAEADTQYF.